One and the same sample provided the 8 T cell receptor beta chains below, sequenced in a study of Ad26.COV2.S vaccination and SARS-CoV-2 variants. The assay was immunoSEQ multiplex PCR, and TCRdb's table has in-frame clones only and misses some. In the table there are about 440,000 clones, less than 95% of which are singletons. As for treatment: about 20 received Ad26.COV2.S at low or high dose, single or two shots; roughly 5 received placebo; per-sample allocation not given. Sampling occurred on day 63 after the first vaccine or placebo injection. Specimen: peripheral blood, collected in a trial of Ad26.COV2.S vaccine versus placebo. These receptors were obtained from a person between 18 and 65 years old who received the Ad26.COV2.S COVID-19 vaccine or a placebo.

In nucleotides, the CDR3 is TGTGCCAGCAGCGCCCAAGGGCCAGATACGCAGTATTTT. Its translation is CASSAQGPDTQYF. The chain carries TRBV7-2 and TRBJ2-3, with no clear D. Trimming took off 5 bases at V and 4 bases at J, with 10 bases between the two ends. There are 13 residues in the CDR3. Germline CDR1 is SGHTA and CDR2 is FQGNSA.

This clone has just one count. This sequence joins TRBV11-3 and TRBJ1-1, with D unresolved. The V gene lost 5 bases and the J gene lost 4 bases, with 20 bases spanning the gap. This CDR3 contains 16 residues. The germline V gene encodes CDR1 SGHNT and CDR2 YENEEA. CDR3 bases: TGTGCCAGCAGCCCTAAGTGGCGAGATCACTTCACTGAAGCTTTCTTT. Translated: CASSPKWRDHFTEAFF.

The rearrangement joins TRBV9 to TRBJ2-7, with TRBD1 as a possible D gene (6 bases). CDR1 and CDR2 (germline): SGDLS, YYNGEE. Trimming pared 3 bases from V and 7 bases from J, leaving 23 bases between. The length of the CDR3 is 16 residues. The CDR3 nucleotides read TGTGCCAGCAGCGGCCGACACTGGGCAGGGGAAGGGGAGCAGTACTTC. Its protein is CASSGRHWAGEGEQYF. The full variable domain, in which reference TRBV9 and TRBJ2-7 provide the parts outside the CDR3, is DSGVTQTPKHLITATGQRVTLRCSPRSGDLSVYWYQQSLDQGLQFLIQYYNGEERAKGNILERFSAQQFPDLHSELNLSSLELGDSALYFCASSGRHWAGEGEQYFGPGTRLTVT.

The rearrangement links TRBV7-2 to TRBJ2-1, with 10 positions matching TRBD1. Germline CDR1 SGHTA, CDR2 FQGNSA. The CDR3 is 17 amino acids. Trimming removed 5 bases from V and 0 bases from J; junction bases left unmatched: 7. The CDR3 loop reads CASSVGTGALSYNEQFF. The CDR3, as DNA: TGTGCCAGCAGCGTAGGGACAGGGGCCCTCTCCTACAATGAGCAGTTCTTC.

The chain has TRBV19 and TRBJ2-7; D may be TRBD2 (6 bases). V was shortened by 5 bases and J by 5 bases, with 16 bases between the two germline ends. Germline V gene data show CDR1 as LNHDA and CDR2 as SQIVND (reference sequence). The CDR3 consists of 14 residues. The CDR3 DNA reads as TGTGCCAGTAGTGGACTGGAGGGAGTGGACGAGCAGTACTTC. Translated, it gives CASSGLEGVDEQYF.

The chain carries TRBV14 and TRBJ1-1, with 9 bases identical to TRBD1. The CDR3 runs 15 residues. After removal of 4 bases from V and 4 bases from J, the junction contained 7 bases not matched to a gene. Per germline, CDR1 SGHDN and CDR2 FVKESK. The CDR3 DNA reads TGTGCCAGCAGCCCCTACGACAGGGGGGGCACTGAAGCTTTCTTT. Its protein product is CASSPYDRGGTEAFF.

J is TRBJ1-1 and V is TRBV28, with D tentatively TRBD1 (6 bases). The CDR3 consists of 12 residues. CDR1 and CDR2 (germline): MDHEN, SYDVKM. Deletions cut 5 bases from V and 11 bases from J, with 15 bases between. CDR3 sequence (DNA): TGTGCCAGCAGTGGGGACATCCAAGTGGCTTTCTTT. Its translation: CASSGDIQVAFF.

The J gene is TRBJ2-2, the V gene TRBV30; D is unresolved. V gave up 0 bases and J gave up 3 bases, with 11 bases separating them. Germline V gives CDR1 GTSNPN, CDR2 SVGIG (reference sequence). The CDR3 is 15 residues long. The CDR3 sequence: CAWSVRAADTGELFF. CDR3 nucleotides: TGTGCCTGGAGTGTAAGGGCTGCGGACACCGGGGAGCTGTTTTTT.